These 20 T cell receptor beta chains share one sample of origin, sequenced in a study of blood T cells in healthy people across ages. Through a sample-barcoded 5' primer and a J-beta primer mix, a second PCR was run for 7 to 11 cycles. Via MiXCR, TCRdb re-called the 5' RACE reads, giving one row per CDR3 protein. Here the sample spans around 870,000 distinct CDR3 sequences, more than 25% being singletons. Sample: blood. The receptors stem from a woman of 80 years or more in good health.

V usage is TRBV10-3 and J usage is TRBJ2-1; D tentatively fits TRBD1 or TRBD2 (6 bases each). Per the germline V gene, CDR1 is ENHRY and CDR2 is SYGVKD. Deletions cut 6 bases from V and 8 bases from J, with 17 bases between. The CDR3 is 14 amino acids. In nucleotides, the CDR3 is TGTGCCATCAGGGACCACTTGGGGGGCTATGAGCAGTTCTTC. Translating it yields CAIRDHLGGYEQFF.

As for this clonotype: A much bigger clone sits one base away, suggesting this may be a read error. This rearrangement joins TRBV11-2 to TRBJ1-4; D gene ambiguous. Germline CDR1 and CDR2: SGHAT and FQNNGV. This CDR3 spans 15 amino acids. The CDR3 region is CASNLNRGTNEKLFF. The CDR3 DNA reads TGTGCCAGCAACTTAAACCGGGGAACTAATGAAAAACTGTTTTTT.

This clonotype was recorded many times. This chain uses TRBV15 with TRBJ2-5, with D possibly TRBD1 on 6 matching bases. The CDR3 totals 14 residues. Looked up from germline, CDR1 is LNHNV and CDR2 is YYDKDF (reference sequence). Deletions cut 0 bases from V and 4 bases from J, with 9 bases between. The CDR3 protein is CATSREGRGETQYF. The CDR3 DNA follows: TGTGCCACCAGCAGAGAGGGCAGGGGAGAGACCCAGTACTTC.

This clonotype was observed at least ten times. V and J are TRBV20-1 and TRBJ2-5; D may correspond to TRBD1 or TRBD2 (5 bases each). V lost 4 bases, J lost 0 bases, and 12 bases lay in between. The CDR3 contains 14 residues. Looked up from germline, CDR1 is DFQATT and CDR2 is SNEGSKA (reference sequence). This CDR3 reads CSATGTDYQETQYF. CDR3 DNA: TGCAGTGCTACAGGGACGGATTACCAAGAGACCCAGTACTTC.

The sample holds a few counts of this clonotype. A read error may explain this, as a much larger clone is one base away. The chain couples TRBV27 to TRBJ2-3; 8 bases match TRBD2. Trimming took 4 bases from V and 2 from J; bases not matched to a gene: 2. The CDR3 loop spans 14 amino acids. In germline, CDR1 is MNHEY, CDR2 SMNVEV (reference sequence). CDR3: CASSWRGATDTQYF. As DNA, the CDR3 is TGTGCCAGCAGTTGGCGGGGGGCCACAGATACGCAGTATTTT.

J is TRBJ2-2 and V is TRBV12-3 or TRBV12-4, with TRBD2 as a possible D gene (6 bases). The CDR3 sequence is 20 residues long. With 5 bases removed from V and 5 bases from J, the gap between germline ends came to 30 bases. The DNA of the CDR3 is TGTGCCAGCAGTCTCCCCCGGCGGCGGGGTCTTCTACCGGGGACCGGGGAGCTGTTTTTT. This encodes CASSLPRRRGLLPGTGELFF.

About this clonotype: This could be a read error, since a much larger clone is one nucleotide away. The chain combines TRBV12-3 or TRBV12-4 with TRBJ2-5, with TRBD2 matching over 9 bases. This CDR3 comprises 16 residues. CDR3 DNA: TGTGCCAGCAGTTTAGTTGCGGGGGGGTACCAAGAGGCCCAGTACTTC. Translating it yields CASSLVAGGYQEAQYF.

This clonotype has only a few counts. V gene TRBV7-2 combines with J gene TRBJ1-2; D is perhaps TRBD1 (6 bases). The CDR3 has 13 amino acids. The V end was cut by 5 bases, the J end by 6 bases, with 13 bases between. Germline CDR1 reads SGHTA; CDR2 reads FQGNSA. Here the CDR3 DNA reads TGTGCCAGCAGCCACAGGGTGAAGGATGGCTACACCTTC. Translating it yields CASSHRVKDGYTF.

This clonotype was picked up a small number of times. The rearrangement links TRBV19 to TRBJ1-2; D is uncertain. The V and J ends lost 4 bases and 8 bases respectively, with 8 bases between them. Looked up from germline, CDR1 is LNHDA and CDR2 is SQIVND (reference sequence). This CDR3 spans 11 amino acids. CDR3 in amino acids: CASSTPRGYTF. CDR3 DNA sequence: TGTGCCAGTAGTACCCCCCGGGGCTACACCTTC.

This clonotype has a count of ten or more. The chain joins TRBV9 to TRBJ2-7; 10 nucleotides line up with TRBD1. CDR1 SGDLS and CDR2 YYNGEE come from the germline V gene. This CDR3 contains 14 residues. V was clipped by 3 bases and J by 1 base; unmatched bases: 1. CDR3 bases: TGTGCCAGCAGCGAGGGACAGGGGTCCTACGAGCAGTACTTC. Encoded protein: CASSEGQGSYEQYF.

This clonotype was detected only a few times. A read error is possible here, since a much larger clone lies one base away. The rearrangement uses TRBV12-3 or TRBV12-4 and TRBJ2-7; no clear D. The CDR3 consists of 14 residues. The CDR3 nucleotides read TGTGCCAGCGGTTTCCTGTCTAAGGGTTTCCAGCAGTACTTC. Translating gives CASGFLSKGFQQYF.

This clonotype was picked up many times. The chain couples TRBV10-3 to TRBJ2-7, with D unresolved. The germline CDR1 and CDR2 sequences are ENHRY and SYGVKD. This CDR3 is built from 12 residues. V shed 2 bases and J shed 2 bases, with 4 bases lying between them. Here the CDR3 reads CAISEDAYEQYF. CDR3 DNA: TGTGCCATCAGTGAGGACGCCTACGAGCAGTACTTC.

This clonotype has a count of ten or more. The rearrangement uses TRBV28 and TRBJ2-1, with a weak D call TRBD2 (6 bases). V was clipped by 8 bases and J by 4 bases, with 9 bases between them. The CDR3 runs 12 residues. Germline assignment: CDR1 MDHEN and CDR2 SYDVKM. CDR3 DNA sequence: TGTGCCAGCGGGAGGCAGTACAATGAGCAGTTCTTC. It is translated as CASGRQYNEQFF. The full variable domain, rest sourced from reference TRBV28 and TRBJ2-1, is DVKVTQSSRYLVKRTGEKVFLECVQDMDHENMFWYRQDPGLGLRLIYFSYDVKMKEKGDIPEGYSVSREKKERFSLILESASTNQTSMYLCASGRQYNEQFFGPGTRLTVL.

This clonotype was recorded a few times. V usage is TRBV18 and J usage is TRBJ2-3, with 9 bases aligning to TRBD2. This CDR3 has 16 residues. The V and J ends lost 2 bases and 4 bases, in that order; junction bases with no gene match: 7. The germline gives CDR1 KGHSH, CDR2 LQKENI. CDR3 loop: CASSPSLSGGPDTQYF. CDR3 coding DNA: TGTGCCAGCTCACCATCACTTAGCGGGGGTCCAGATACGCAGTATTTT. Full variable domain (outside the CDR3, taken from reference TRBV18 and TRBJ2-3): NAGVMQNPRHLVRRRGQEARLRCSPMKGHSHVYWYRQLPEEGLKFMVYLQKENIIDESGMPKERFSAEFPKEGPSILRIQQVVRGDSAAYFCASSPSLSGGPDTQYFGPGTRLTVL.

V usage is TRBV5-5 and J usage is TRBJ2-2, with D tentatively TRBD1 (6 bases). Deletions cut 2 bases from V and 4 bases from J, with 15 bases between. The CDR3 sequence is 16 residues long. Germline V gene sequence: CDR1 SGHKS, CDR2 YYEKEE (reference sequence). The CDR3 nucleotides are TGTGCCAGCAGCTTAGACGGATGGACAGTCACCGGGGAGCTGTTTTTT. This codes for CASSLDGWTVTGELFF.

This clonotype appeared a few times. At one boundary the junction diverges from the germline segment, which might be a read error. The chain carries TRBV7-6 and TRBJ2-6; D might be TRBD1 (5 bases). The CDR3 totals 16 residues. Germline-derived CDR1 and CDR2 are SGHVS and FNYEAQ. Here the CDR3 reads CASSYSLFSGANILTF. DNA for the CDR3: TGTGCCAGCAGCTATTCTCTGTTCTCTGGGGCCAACATCCTGACTTTC.

This clonotype showed up many times. This sequence joins TRBV24-1 and TRBJ2-1, with D unresolved. The CDR3 extends over 13 amino acids. The V gene's germline CDR1 is KGHDR and CDR2 SFDVKD. The V gene lost 0 bases and the J gene lost 5 bases, with 4 bases spanning the gap. As DNA, the CDR3 is TGTGCCACCAGTGATTTGTATAACAATGAGCAGTTCTTC. As protein: CATSDLYNNEQFF.

This clonotype was detected many times. The gene calls are TRBV7-2 and TRBJ1-1; 7 nucleotides line up with TRBD1. Germline-derived CDR1 and CDR2 are SGHTA and FQGNSA. V lost 5 bases and J lost 1; bases outside the gene matches: 7. This CDR3 comprises 15 residues. The CDR3 bases are TGTGCCAGCAGCCCAGGGGGGAGCGGGAACACTGAAGCTTTCTTT. It specifies CASSPGGSGNTEAFF.

About this clonotype itself: A read error is possible here, since a much larger clone lies one base away. This chain uses TRBV6-2 or TRBV6-3 with TRBJ2-5; D is unclear. The J call may be wrong; the DNA end is better matched by TRBJ2-7. Germline CDR1 and CDR2: MNHEY and SVGEGT. The CDR3 is 13 amino acids. The CDR3 nucleotides read TGTACCAGCAGTTACATGGCACTTTACGAGCAGTACTTC. It encodes CTSSYMALYEQYF.

A remark on this clonotype: One end of the junction fails to match germline, which may point to a read error. The chain combines TRBV7-9 with TRBJ2-7; 8 bases match TRBD1. This CDR3 comprises 11 residues. Germline lookup yields CDR1 SEHNR and CDR2 FQNEAQ (reference sequence). CDR3 residues: CASSSPGQVNF. CDR3 sequence (DNA): TGTGCCAGCAGTTCGCCGGGACAGGTCAACTTC.